This TCR beta chain was identified during a study of shared clonotypes between healthy human individuals. The CDR3 loop spans 14 amino acids. Germline V CDR1 and CDR2: SGHTA, FQGTGA. V was shortened by 5 bases and J by 4 bases, with 14 bases between the two germline ends. Findings of the study overall: In general, naive subsets displayed greater estimated richness than memory subsets did. Despite large depth, sorted-subset datasets appeared incompletely sequenced.

A note on this clone: No antigen is known for it.

Only in-frame clones appear in the TCRdb table, and some are missing; sequencing was by immunoSEQ multiplex PCR. The table lists hundreds of thousands of clones, around 72% of them singletons. Every contributor of samples was a Caucasian grown-up residing in Nashville, Tennessee. The sample comprised memory CD4+ T cells sorted from blood. Subset of the sample: CD45RA-negative fraction. This clonotype originated in a woman aged 25 to 39 in good health. The chain uses TRBV7-3 and TRBJ2-5, with D possibly being TRBD2 (7 bases). The CDR3 here is CASSPGGAGETQYF. CDR3 in DNA: TGTGCCAGCAGCCCTGGGGGGGCGGGAGAGACCCAGTACTTC.